This T cell receptor beta chain emerged from a study of blood T cell repertoires in COVID-19. Study-wide context: Specimens from acute and convalescent COVID-19 originated in the United States, Italy and Spain. Sample material is recorded as cDNA or gDNA derived from T cells, B-cell-depleted T cells, or PBMCs.

Per the original data handling: Nucleated cell counts were estimated from reference gene primer amplification. Sequencing was performed with immunoSEQ multiplex PCR; in TCRdb, only in-frame clones are kept and a portion is missing. That table is the source of V, J and clone size, and D and trimming were worked out from the DNA. The table records about 150,000 clones, roughly 84% of them present only once. Germline values: CDR1 MNHEY, CDR2 SVGAGI. Trimming left V 4 bases short and J 8 bases short, with 17 bases between. The CDR3 totals 14 residues. The specimen was peripheral blood. The chain has TRBV6-5 and TRBJ1-2, with a possible D match to TRBD1 (5 bases). The TCR was taken from a woman aged 60-70 years with acute or convalescent COVID-19. Written as DNA, the CDR3 is TGTGCCAGCAGTTCTGTGACAGATTTAGACGGCTACACCTTC. As protein: CASSSVTDLDGYTF.